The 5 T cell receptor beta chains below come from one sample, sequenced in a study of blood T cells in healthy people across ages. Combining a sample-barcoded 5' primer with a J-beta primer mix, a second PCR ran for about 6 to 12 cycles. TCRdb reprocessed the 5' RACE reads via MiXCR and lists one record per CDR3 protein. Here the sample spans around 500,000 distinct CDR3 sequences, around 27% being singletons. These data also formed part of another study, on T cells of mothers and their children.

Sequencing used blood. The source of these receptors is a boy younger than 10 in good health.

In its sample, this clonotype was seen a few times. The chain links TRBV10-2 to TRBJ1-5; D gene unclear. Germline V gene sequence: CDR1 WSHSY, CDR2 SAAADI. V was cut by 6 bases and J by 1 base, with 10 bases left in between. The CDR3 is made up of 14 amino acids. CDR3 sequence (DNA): TGCGCCAGCAGCCGGGCCCCAAGCAATCAGCCCCAGCATTTT. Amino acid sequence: CASSRAPSNQPQHF.

The CDR3 nucleotides are TGCGCCAGCAGCTTGGGAGGCCCGAATTCACCCCTCCACTTT. Its protein is CASSLGGPNSPLHF. The gene calls are TRBV5-1 and TRBJ1-6; D remains unclear. Germline V gene data show CDR1 as SGHRS and CDR2 as YFSETQ. The CDR3 runs 14 residues. The V end lost 0 bases, the J end lost 7 bases, and 8 bases lay between the germline ends. Filled out from reference TRBV5-1 and TRBJ1-6, the complete variable domain reads KAGVTQTPRYLIKTRGQQVTLSCSPISGHRSVSWYQQTPGQGLQFLFEYFSETQRNKGNFPGRFSGRQFSNSRSEMNVSTLELGDSALYLCASSLGGPNSPLHFGNGTRLTVT.

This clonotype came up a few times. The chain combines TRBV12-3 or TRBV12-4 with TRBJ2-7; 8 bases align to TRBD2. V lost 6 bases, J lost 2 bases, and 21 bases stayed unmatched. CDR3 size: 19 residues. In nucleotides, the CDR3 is TGTGCCAGCAGCCCCGTGCCCCTGGGGGGACTAGTGGTTCCCTACGAGCAGTACTTC. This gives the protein CASSPVPLGGLVVPYEQYF.

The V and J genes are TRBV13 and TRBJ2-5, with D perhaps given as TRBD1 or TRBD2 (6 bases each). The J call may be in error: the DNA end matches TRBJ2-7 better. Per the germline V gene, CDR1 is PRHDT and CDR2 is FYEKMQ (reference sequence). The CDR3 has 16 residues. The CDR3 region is CASSLRPLGGTYEQYF. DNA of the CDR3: TGTGCCAGCAGCCTGCGACCGCTGGGGGGCACCTACGAGCAGTACTTC.

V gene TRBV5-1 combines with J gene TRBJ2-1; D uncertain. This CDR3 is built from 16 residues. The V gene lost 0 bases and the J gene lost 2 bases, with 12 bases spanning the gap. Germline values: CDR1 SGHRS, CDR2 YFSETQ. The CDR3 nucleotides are TGCGCCAGCAGCTTGGGCTCTCAAGGGCCCTACAATGAGCAGTTCTTC. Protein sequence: CASSLGSQGPYNEQFF.